Shown below are 12 T cell receptor beta chains from a single sample sequenced in a study of cytomegalovirus exposure and HLA in healthy donors. It was with 60 Vbeta and 13 Jbeta primers that the PCR ran. Clones were sequenced by immunoSEQ multiplex PCR, and TCRdb holds only the in-frame ones, with some missing. The sample yields tens of thousands of clones, of which the top ten take up roughly 17%. The specimen was PBMCs. These TCRs come from a male donor in good health and CMV-seronegative.

This chain joins TRBV14 and TRBJ2-1, with D possibly being TRBD1 (6 bases). This CDR3 contains 11 residues. Germline lookup yields CDR1 SGHDN and CDR2 FVKESK. V shed 10 bases and J shed 7 bases, with 11 bases lying between them. CDR3 nucleotide sequence: TGTGCCACCCAAGACAGGAATGAGCAGTTCTTC. Its protein is CATQDRNEQFF.

J is TRBJ1-2 and V is TRBV6-1; 9 bases line up with TRBD1. Trimming cost V 8 bases and J 7 bases; bases outside gene matches: 5. Germline assignment: CDR1 MNHNS and CDR2 SASEGT. CDR3 length: 12 amino acids. The CDR3 spells CASGQGIPGYTF. The CDR3 DNA reads TGTGCCAGCGGACAGGGGATCCCTGGCTACACCTTC.

This chain connects TRBV5-1 to TRBJ2-3; TRBD2 matches 9 bases. With 2 bases clipped from V and 4 bases from J, the junction kept 8 bases outside the gene matches. The germline V gene encodes CDR1 SGHRS and CDR2 YFSETQ. The CDR3 spans 16 residues. The CDR3 DNA sequence: TGCGCCAGCAGCTTAGAGGTAGCGGGGGACGCAGATACGCAGTATTTT. The encoded protein is CASSLEVAGDADTQYF. Filled out from reference TRBV5-1 and TRBJ2-3, the complete variable domain reads KAGVTQTPRYLIKTRGQQVTLSCSPISGHRSVSWYQQTPGQGLQFLFEYFSETQRNKGNFPGRFSGRQFSNSRSEMNVSTLELGDSALYLCASSLEVAGDADTQYFGPGTRLTVL.

J is TRBJ2-2 and V is TRBV2, with 7 bases aligning to TRBD2. This CDR3 has 18 residues. With 8 bases clipped from V and 1 base from J, the junction kept 16 bases outside the gene matches. Germline values: CDR1 SNHLY, CDR2 FYNNEI. CDR3 sequence reads: CASGEGTVSRWNTGELFF. CDR3 DNA: TGTGCCAGCGGGGAGGGGACCGTGAGCCGGTGGAACACCGGGGAGCTGTTTTTT.

This rearrangement joins TRBV6-5 to TRBJ2-1, with 11 bases matching TRBD1. Germline V gene sequence: CDR1 MNHEY, CDR2 SVGAGI. With 6 bases clipped from V and 6 bases from J, the junction kept 4 bases outside the gene matches. CDR3 length equals 14 residues. CDR3 amino acids: CASSRDRGINEQFF. The CDR3 DNA follows: TGTGCCAGCAGCCGGGACAGGGGGATCAATGAGCAGTTCTTC.

The chain combines TRBV19 with TRBJ2-5, with D possibly being TRBD1 (6 bases). The end of the DNA fits TRBJ2-7 better, so the J call may be wrong. The CDR3 consists of 14 residues. CDR1 LNHDA and CDR2 SQIVND come from the germline V gene (reference sequence). The CDR3 nucleotides are TGTGCCAGTAGAGAATTAGGGCAGGGGAACGAGCAGTACTTC. The encoded protein is CASRELGQGNEQYF.

V is TRBV6-4 and J is TRBJ1-2; a possible D gene is TRBD1 (5 bases). Germline lookup yields CDR1 MRHNA and CDR2 SNTAGT. Trimming removed 2 bases at V and 3 bases at J, with 16 bases between. The CDR3 consists of 16 residues. This CDR3 is CASSDAPQGLYYGYTF. The CDR3, as DNA: TGTGCCAGCAGTGACGCCCCCCAGGGCCTTTACTATGGCTACACCTTC.

The chain combines TRBV9 with TRBJ1-2; D is ambiguous. This CDR3 spans 19 amino acids. Deletions cut 4 bases from V and 2 bases from J, with 27 bases between. Germline loops: CDR1 SGDLS, CDR2 YYNGEE. The CDR3 coding sequence is TGTGCCAGCAGCCCACGACGCCTCCCCCAGGCCGCGACGAACTATGGCTACACCTTC. Protein: CASSPRRLPQAATNYGYTF.

V gene TRBV11-2 combines with J gene TRBJ2-5, with a weak D call TRBD2 (7 bases). The DNA matches TRBJ2-7 better at its end, which makes the J call doubtful. This CDR3 comprises 14 residues. Germline CDR1 is SGHAT and CDR2 is FQNNGV. The CDR3 reads CASSRTGGKNEQYF. CDR3 nucleotide sequence: TGTGCCAGCAGCCGGACGGGGGGCAAAAACGAGCAGTACTTC.

The V gene is TRBV4-3, the J gene TRBJ2-1, with a possible D match to TRBD1 (6 bases). The CDR3 totals 16 residues. Trimming stripped 0 bases from V and 8 bases from J, with 17 bases between. Germline lookup yields CDR1 LGHNA and CDR2 YSLEER. In DNA, the CDR3 is TGCGCCAGCAGCCAAGACGGGACAACGAGCGTGGATGAGCAGTTCTTC. Translation: CASSQDGTTSVDEQFF.

J is TRBJ2-1 and V is TRBV7-3; D is uncertain. CDR1 is SGHTA, CDR2 FQGTGA, per germline. The CDR3 consists of 14 residues. The V end was cut by 2 bases, the J end by 7 bases, with 12 bases between. The CDR3 nucleotides are TGTGCCAGCAGCTTATTGGCGGTTGGGAATGAGCAGTTCTTC. It is translated as CASSLLAVGNEQFF.

The rearrangement uses TRBV30 and TRBJ1-2; possible D gene TRBD1, 5 bases. Germline CDR1 GTSNPN, CDR2 SVGIG (reference sequence). V was cut by 6 bases and J by 2 bases, with 13 bases left in between. The CDR3 length is 13 residues. CDR3 sequence reads: CACHLGGNYGYTF. The DNA of the CDR3 is TGTGCCTGCCATTTGGGGGGGAACTATGGCTACACCTTC.